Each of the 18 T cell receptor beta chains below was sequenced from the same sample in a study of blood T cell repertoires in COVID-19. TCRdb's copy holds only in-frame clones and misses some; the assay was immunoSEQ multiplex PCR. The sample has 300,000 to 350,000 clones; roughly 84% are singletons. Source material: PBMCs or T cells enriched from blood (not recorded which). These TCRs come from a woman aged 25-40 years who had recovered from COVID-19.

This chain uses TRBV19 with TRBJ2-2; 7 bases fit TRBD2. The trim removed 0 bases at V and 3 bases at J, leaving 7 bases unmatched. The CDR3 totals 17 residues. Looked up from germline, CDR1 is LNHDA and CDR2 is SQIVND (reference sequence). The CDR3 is CASSIDRGGLYTGELFF. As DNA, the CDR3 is TGTGCCAGTAGTATAGATCGGGGAGGGCTTTACACCGGGGAGCTGTTTTTT.

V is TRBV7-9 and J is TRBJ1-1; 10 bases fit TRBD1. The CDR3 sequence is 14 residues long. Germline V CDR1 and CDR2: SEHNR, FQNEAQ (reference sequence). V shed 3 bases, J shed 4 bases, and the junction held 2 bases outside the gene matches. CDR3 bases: TGTGCCAGCAGCTTCGGGACAGGGGTCACTGAAGCTTTCTTT. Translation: CASSFGTGVTEAFF.

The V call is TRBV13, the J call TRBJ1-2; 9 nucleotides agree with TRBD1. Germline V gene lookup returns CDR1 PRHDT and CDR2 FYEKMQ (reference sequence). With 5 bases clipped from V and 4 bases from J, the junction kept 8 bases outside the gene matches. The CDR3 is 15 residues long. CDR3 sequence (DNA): TGTGCCAGCAGCCCGCGGGACAGGGTCGCCTATGGCTACACCTTC. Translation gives CASSPRDRVAYGYTF.

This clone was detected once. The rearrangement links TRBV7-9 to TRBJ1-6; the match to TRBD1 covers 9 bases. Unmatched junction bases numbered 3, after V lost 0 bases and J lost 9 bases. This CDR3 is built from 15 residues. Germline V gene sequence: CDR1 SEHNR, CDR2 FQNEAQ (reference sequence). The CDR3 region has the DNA TGTGCCAGCAGCTTAGCGGACAGGGGAGCTTCACCCCTCCACTTT. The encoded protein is CASSLADRGASPLHF. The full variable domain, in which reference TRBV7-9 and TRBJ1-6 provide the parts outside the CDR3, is DTGVSQNPRHKITKRGQNVTFRCDPISEHNRLYWYRQTLGQGPEFLTYFQNEAQLEKSRLLSDRFSAERPKGSFSTLEIQRTEQGDSAMYLCASSLADRGASPLHFGNGTRLTVT.

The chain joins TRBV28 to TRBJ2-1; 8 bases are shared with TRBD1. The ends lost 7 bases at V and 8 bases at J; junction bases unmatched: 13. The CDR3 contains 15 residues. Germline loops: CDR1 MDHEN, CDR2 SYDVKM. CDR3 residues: CASIDRGFLQDEQFF. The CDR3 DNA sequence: TGTGCCAGCATCGACAGGGGTTTTCTACAGGATGAGCAGTTCTTC.

The DNA of the CDR3 is TGTGCCAGCAGCTTAGGTGTTTCTAGCGGGGGGTACAATGAGCAGTTCTTC. It codes for CASSLGVSSGGYNEQFF. The genes are TRBV7-6 and TRBJ2-1, with 11 bases lining up with TRBD2. The germline CDR1 and CDR2 sequences are SGHVS and FNYEAQ. The CDR3 extends over 17 amino acids. V lost 1 base, J lost 4 bases, and 6 bases stayed unmatched.

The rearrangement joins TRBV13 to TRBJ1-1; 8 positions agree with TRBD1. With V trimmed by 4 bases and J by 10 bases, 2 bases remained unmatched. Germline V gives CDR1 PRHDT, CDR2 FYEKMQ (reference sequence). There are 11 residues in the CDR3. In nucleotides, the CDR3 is TGTGCCAGCAGCTCCAGGGGGCTAGCTTTCTTT. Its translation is CASSSRGLAFF.

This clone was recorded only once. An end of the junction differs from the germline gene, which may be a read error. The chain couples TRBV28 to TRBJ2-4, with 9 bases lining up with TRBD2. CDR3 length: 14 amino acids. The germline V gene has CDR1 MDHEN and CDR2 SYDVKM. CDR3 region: CASSLIQRGALRDF. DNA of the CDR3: TGTGCCAGCAGTTTAATCCAGCGGGGGGCCCTTCGCGACTTC.

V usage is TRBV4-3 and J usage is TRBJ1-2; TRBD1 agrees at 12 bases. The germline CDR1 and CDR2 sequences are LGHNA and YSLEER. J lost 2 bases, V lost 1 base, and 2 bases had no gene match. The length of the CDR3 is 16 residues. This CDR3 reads CASSQAGTGGNYGYTF. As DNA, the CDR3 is TGCGCCAGCAGCCAAGCCGGGACAGGGGGCAACTATGGCTACACCTTC.

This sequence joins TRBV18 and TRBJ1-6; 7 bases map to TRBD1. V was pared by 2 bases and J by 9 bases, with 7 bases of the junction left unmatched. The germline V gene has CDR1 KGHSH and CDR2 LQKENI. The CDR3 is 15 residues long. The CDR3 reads CASSPGQGDPSPLHF. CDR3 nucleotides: TGTGCCAGCTCACCAGGGCAGGGGGACCCTTCACCCCTCCACTTT.

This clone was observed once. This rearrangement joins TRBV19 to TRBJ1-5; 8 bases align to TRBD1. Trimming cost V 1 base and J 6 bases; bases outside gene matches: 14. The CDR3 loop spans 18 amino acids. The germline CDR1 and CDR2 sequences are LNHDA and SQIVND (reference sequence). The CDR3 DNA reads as TGTGCCAGTAGTATAGGCGGTAAGACAGGGGCCACCAGTCAGCCCCAGCATTTT. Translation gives CASSIGGKTGATSQPQHF.

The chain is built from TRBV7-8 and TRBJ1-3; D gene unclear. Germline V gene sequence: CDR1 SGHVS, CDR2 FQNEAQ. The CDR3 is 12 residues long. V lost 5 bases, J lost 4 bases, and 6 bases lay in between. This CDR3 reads CASSPSGNTIYF. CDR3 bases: TGTGCCAGCAGCCCAAGCGGAAACACCATATATTTT.

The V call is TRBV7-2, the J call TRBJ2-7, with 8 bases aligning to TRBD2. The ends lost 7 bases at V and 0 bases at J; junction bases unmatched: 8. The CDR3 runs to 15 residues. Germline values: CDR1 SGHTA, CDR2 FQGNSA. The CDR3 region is CASTPSGLASYEQYF. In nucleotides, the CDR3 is TGTGCCAGCACCCCTTCCGGACTAGCCTCCTACGAGCAGTACTTC.

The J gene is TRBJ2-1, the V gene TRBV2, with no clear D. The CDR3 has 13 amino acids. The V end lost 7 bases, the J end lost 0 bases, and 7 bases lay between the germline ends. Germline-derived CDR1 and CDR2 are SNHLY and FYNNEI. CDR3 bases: TGTGCCAGCACGCGGAACTCCTACAATGAGCAGTTCTTC. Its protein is CASTRNSYNEQFF.

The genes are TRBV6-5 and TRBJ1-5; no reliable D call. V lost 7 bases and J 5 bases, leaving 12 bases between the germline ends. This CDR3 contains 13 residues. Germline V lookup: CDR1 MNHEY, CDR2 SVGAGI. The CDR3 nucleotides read TGTGCCAGCACGACTGAACTTTATCAGCCCCAGCATTTT. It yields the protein CASTTELYQPQHF.

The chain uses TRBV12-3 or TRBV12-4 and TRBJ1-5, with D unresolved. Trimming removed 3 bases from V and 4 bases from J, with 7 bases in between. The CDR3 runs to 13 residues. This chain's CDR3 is CASSLSYNQPQHF. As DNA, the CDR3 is TGTGCCAGCAGTTTGAGCTATAATCAGCCCCAGCATTTT.

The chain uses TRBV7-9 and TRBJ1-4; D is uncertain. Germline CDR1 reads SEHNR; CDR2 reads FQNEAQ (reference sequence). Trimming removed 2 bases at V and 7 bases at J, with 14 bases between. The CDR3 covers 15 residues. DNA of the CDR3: TGTGCCAGCAGCTTATCAGGCGGGTCCCCTGAAAAACTGTTTTTT. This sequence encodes CASSLSGGSPEKLFF. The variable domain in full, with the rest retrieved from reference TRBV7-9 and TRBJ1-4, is DTGVSQNPRHKITKRGQNVTFRCDPISEHNRLYWYRQTLGQGPEFLTYFQNEAQLEKSRLLSDRFSAERPKGSFSTLEIQRTEQGDSAMYLCASSLSGGSPEKLFFGSGTQLSVL.

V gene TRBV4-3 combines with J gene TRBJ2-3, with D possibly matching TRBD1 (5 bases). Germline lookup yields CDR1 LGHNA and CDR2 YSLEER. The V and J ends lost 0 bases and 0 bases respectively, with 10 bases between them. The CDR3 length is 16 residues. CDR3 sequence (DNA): TGCGCCAGCAGCCAAGAACCAGGGCTTAGCACAGATACGCAGTATTTT. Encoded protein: CASSQEPGLSTDTQYF.